This T cell receptor beta chain was captured by sequencing in a study of graft-versus-host responses after intestinal transplantation. At the level of the study: All recipients got anti-thymocyte globulin induction, then tacrolimus and steroids for about 3 years. Study findings and constraints: Circulating GvH clone levels at their peak were associated with HvG declines (early post-transplant). Recipient marrow harbored GvH clones, some of which surfaced first in ileum or blood.

Worth noting for this clone: Its cognate antigen is unknown.

Clones were read by immunoSEQ multiplex PCR, and TCRdb kept only the in-frame ones, dropping some. The sample carries roughly 90,000 clones, 75% to 95% recorded once. This receptor was identified in a human donor who received an intestinal transplant. The specimen was unstimulated CD8+ T cells sorted from spleen or lymph node cells, collected before intestinal transplant.

CDR3 in amino acids: CASSFGTAAGNEQFF. The DNA of the CDR3 is TGTGCCAGCAGCTTTGGAACCGCGGCGGGGAATGAGCAGTTCTTC. The gene calls are TRBV5-6 and TRBJ2-1; weak D call: TRBD2 (6 bases). Germline CDR1 and CDR2: SGHDT and YYEEEE. The CDR3 loop spans 15 amino acids. V gave up 2 bases and J gave up 7 bases, with 16 bases separating them.